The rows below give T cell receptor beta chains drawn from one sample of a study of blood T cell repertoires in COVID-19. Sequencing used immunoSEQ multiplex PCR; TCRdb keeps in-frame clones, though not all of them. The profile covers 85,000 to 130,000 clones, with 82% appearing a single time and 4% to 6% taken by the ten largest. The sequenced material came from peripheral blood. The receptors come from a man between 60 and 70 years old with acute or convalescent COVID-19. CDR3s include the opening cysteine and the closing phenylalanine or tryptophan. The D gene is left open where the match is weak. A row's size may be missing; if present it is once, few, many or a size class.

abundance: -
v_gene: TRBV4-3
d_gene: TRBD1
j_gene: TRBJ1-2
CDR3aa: CASSQDSGTGLNYGYTF
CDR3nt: TGCGCCAGCAGCCAAGATTCCGGGACAGGGTTGAACTATGGCTACACCTTC

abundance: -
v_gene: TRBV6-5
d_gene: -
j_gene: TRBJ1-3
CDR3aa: CATQEVPGNTIYF
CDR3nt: TGTGCCACCCAGGAGGTCCCTGGAAACACCATATATTTT

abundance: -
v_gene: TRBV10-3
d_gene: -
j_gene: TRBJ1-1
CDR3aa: CAIRQGLTEAFF
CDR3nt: TGTGCCATCAGACAGGGTTTGACTGAAGCTTTCTTT

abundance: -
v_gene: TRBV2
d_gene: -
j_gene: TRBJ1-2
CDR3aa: CASSARTAGGGYTF
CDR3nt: TGTGCCAGCAGCGCTAGGACAGCCGGAGGAGGCTACACCTTC

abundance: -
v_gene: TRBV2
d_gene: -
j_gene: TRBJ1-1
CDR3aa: CASSERQGNTEAFF
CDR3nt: TGTGCCAGCAGTGAGCGGCAGGGGAACACTGAAGCTTTCTTT

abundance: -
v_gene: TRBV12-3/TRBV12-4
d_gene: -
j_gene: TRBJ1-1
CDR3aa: CASSLALAFF
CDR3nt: TGTGCCAGCAGTTTAGCCTTGGCTTTCTTT

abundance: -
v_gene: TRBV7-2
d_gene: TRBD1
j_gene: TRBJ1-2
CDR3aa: CASSTSTGINYGYTF
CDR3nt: TGTGCCAGCAGCACCTCGACAGGGATTAACTATGGCTACACCTTC

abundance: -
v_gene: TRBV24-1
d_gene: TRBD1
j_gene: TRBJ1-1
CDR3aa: CATIPETGQARRAFF
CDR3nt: TGTGCCACCATTCCGGAGACAGGGCAGGCCCGCAGGGCTTTCTTT

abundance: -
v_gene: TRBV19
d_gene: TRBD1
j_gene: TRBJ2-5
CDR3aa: CASRKDRGVQTQYF
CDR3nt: TGTGCCAGTAGGAAGGACAGGGGCGTACAGACCCAGTACTTC

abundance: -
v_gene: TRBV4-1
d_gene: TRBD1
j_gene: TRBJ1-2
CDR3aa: CASSQGQGTIYGYTF
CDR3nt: TGCGCCAGCAGCCAAGGACAGGGGACTATCTATGGCTACACCTTC

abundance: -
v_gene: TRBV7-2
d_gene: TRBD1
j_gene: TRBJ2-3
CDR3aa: CASSAPGQGVPSTDTQYF
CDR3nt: TGTGCCAGCAGCGCCCCGGGACAGGGGGTCCCTAGCACAGATACGCAGTATTTT

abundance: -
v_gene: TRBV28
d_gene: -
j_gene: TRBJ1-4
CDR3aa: CASNRGGATNEKLFF
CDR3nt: TGTGCCAGCAATCGAGGGGGGGCAACTAATGAAAAACTGTTTTTT

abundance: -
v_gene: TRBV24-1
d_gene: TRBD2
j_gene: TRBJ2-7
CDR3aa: CATSDLRGAGYYEQYF
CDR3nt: TGTGCCACCAGTGATCTAAGGGGAGCGGGGTACTACGAGCAGTACTTC

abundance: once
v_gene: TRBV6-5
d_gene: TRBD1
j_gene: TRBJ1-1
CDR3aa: CASRRQGGTEAFF
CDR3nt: TGTGCCAGCAGAAGACAGGGTGGCACTGAAGCTTTCTTT

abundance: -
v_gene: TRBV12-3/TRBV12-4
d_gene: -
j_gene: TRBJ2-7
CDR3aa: CASSRFQGYEQYF
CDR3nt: TGTGCCAGCAGCCGGTTTCAGGGTTACGAGCAGTACTTC

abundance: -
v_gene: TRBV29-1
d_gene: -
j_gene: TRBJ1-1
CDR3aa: CSVVGKVNTEAFF
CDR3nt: TGCAGCGTTGTCGGGAAGGTGAACACTGAAGCTTTCTTT

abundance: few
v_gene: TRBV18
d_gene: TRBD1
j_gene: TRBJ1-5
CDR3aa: CASSLGQIQPQHF
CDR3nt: TGTGCCAGCTCACTGGGACAGATACAGCCCCAGCATTTT

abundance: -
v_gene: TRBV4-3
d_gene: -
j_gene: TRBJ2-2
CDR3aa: CASSQVQGRGNTGELFF
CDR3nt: TGCGCCAGCAGCCAAGTGCAGGGCAGGGGAAACACCGGGGAGCTGTTTTTT

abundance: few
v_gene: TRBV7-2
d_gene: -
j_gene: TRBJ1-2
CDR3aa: CASSLGGPDYGYTF
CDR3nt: TGTGCCAGCAGCTTAGGGGGGCCTGACTATGGCTACACCTTC

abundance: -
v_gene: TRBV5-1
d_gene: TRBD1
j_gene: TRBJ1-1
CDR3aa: CASSLTGGEAFF
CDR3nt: TGCGCCAGCAGTTTGACAGGGGGTGAAGCTTTCTTT

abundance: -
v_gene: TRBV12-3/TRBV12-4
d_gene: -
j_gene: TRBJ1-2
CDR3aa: CASSLAGPYGYTF
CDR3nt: TGTGCCAGCTCCCTGGCAGGTCCCTATGGCTACACCTTC

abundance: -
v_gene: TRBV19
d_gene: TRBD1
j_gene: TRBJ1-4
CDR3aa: CASSLTGIGEKLFF
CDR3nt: TGTGCCAGTAGCCTGACAGGGATCGGTGAAAAACTGTTTTTT

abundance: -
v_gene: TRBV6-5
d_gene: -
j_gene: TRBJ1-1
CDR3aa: CASSSPGGVTEAFF
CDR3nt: TGTGCCAGCAGTTCCCCAGGAGGGGTGACTGAAGCTTTCTTT

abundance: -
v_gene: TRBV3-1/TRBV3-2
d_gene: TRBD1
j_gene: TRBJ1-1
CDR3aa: CASTRTGRGTEAFF
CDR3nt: TGTGCCAGCACCCGGACAGGGCGGGGTACTGAAGCTTTCTTT

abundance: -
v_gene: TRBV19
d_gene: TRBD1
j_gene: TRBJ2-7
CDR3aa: CASSINGQGLQQYF
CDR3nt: TGTGCCAGTAGTATCAACGGACAGGGGTTACAGCAGTACTTC

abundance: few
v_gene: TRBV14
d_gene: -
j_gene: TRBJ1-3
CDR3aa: CASSQYGGNTIYF
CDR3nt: TGTGCCAGCAGCCAATACGGCGGGAACACCATATATTTT

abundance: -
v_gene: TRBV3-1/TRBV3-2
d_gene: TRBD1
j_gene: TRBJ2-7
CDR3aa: CASSPWTGASYEQYF
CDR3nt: TGTGCCAGCAGCCCCTGGACAGGGGCGTCCTACGAGCAGTACTTC

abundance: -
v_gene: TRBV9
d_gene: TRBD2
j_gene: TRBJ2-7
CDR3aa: CASSSGLEYEQYF
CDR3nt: TGTGCCAGCAGTTCGGGACTAGAATACGAGCAGTACTTC

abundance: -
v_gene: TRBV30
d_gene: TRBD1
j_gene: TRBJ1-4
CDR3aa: CAWTRQGGDEKLFF
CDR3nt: TGTGCCTGGACCCGACAGGGTGGAGATGAAAAACTGTTTTTT

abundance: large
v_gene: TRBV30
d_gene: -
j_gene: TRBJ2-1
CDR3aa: CAWSVVTYNNEQFF
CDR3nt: TGTGCCTGGAGTGTAGTGACATATAACAATGAGCAGTTCTTC

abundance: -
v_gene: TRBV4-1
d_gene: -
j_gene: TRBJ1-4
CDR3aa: CASSQGSRGRNEKLFF
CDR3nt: TGCGCCAGCAGCCAAGGCTCCCGGGGGAGAAATGAAAAACTGTTTTTT

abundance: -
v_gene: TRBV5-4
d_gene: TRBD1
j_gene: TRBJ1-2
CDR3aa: CASSYRQGVGGYTF
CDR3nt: TGTGCCAGCAGCTATAGACAGGGGGTTGGCGGCTACACCTTC

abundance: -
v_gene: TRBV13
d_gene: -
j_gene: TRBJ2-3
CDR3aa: CASSRTDTRVDTQYF
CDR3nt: TGTGCCAGCAGTAGGACAGACACCCGGGTAGATACGCAGTATTTT

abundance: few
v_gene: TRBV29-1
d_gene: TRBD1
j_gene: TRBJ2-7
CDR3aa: CSVIDRAKGLYEQYF
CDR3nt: TGCAGCGTCATAGACAGGGCGAAGGGGCTCTACGAGCAGTACTTC

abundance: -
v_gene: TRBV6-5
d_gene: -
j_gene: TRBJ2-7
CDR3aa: CASIMGLSAYEQYF
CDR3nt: TGTGCCAGCATCATGGGCCTTTCGGCCTACGAGCAGTACTTC

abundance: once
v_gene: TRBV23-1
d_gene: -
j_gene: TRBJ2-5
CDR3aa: CASSPAGNQETQYF
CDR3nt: TGCGCCAGCAGTCCGGCGGGCAACCAAGAGACCCAGTACTTC

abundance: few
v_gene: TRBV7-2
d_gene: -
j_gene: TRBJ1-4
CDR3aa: CASSSQVFGEKLFF
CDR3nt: TGTGCCAGCAGCTCACAGGTGTTCGGGGAAAAACTGTTTTTT

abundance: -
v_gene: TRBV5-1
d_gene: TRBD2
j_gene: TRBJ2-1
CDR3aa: CASSLGPGGSNEQFF
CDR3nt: TGCGCCAGCAGCTTGGGCCCGGGGGGTTCCAATGAGCAGTTCTTC

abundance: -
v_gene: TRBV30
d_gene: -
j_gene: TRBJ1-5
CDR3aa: CAWSAGLSSNQPQHF
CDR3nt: TGTGCCTGGAGCGCGGGACTCAGCAGCAATCAGCCCCAGCATTTT

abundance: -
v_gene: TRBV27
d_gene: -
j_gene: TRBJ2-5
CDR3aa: CASSLLGQGPLGTQYF
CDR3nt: TGTGCCAGCAGTTTATTAGGCCAGGGGCCCCTAGGGACCCAGTACTTC

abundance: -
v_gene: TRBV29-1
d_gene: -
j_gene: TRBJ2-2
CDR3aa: CSVGLTGRTGELFF
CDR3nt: TGCAGCGTTGGATTAACAGGACGCACCGGGGAGCTGTTTTTT